The 3 T cell receptor beta chains in this list originate from one sample, sequenced in a study of molecular identifiers for immune sequencing clone quantification. Using its own MiXCR run on the PCR reads, TCRdb lists one record per CDR3 protein. Here the sample spans some 66,000 distinct CDR3 sequences, over 15% being singletons. Source material: naive CD8+ T cells from blood, with Jurkat cell RNA spiked in. The subset denotes: FACS-sorted CD8+CD4-CCR7+CD45RA+ naive T cells. The source of these receptors is a human donor in good health. Some libraries in this study had Jurkat cell RNA spiked in.

The sample holds many counts of this clonotype. The chain combines TRBV28 with TRBJ1-1, with D possibly being TRBD1 (5 bases). Trimming left V 1 base short and J 6 bases short, with 15 bases between. The CDR3 has 15 residues. Germline V gene data show CDR1 as MDHEN and CDR2 as SYDVKM. CDR3 nucleotide sequence: TGTGCCAGCAGTTTATTGCGGCAGGGTTTTCCTGAAGCTTTCTTT. Protein: CASSLLRQGFPEAFF.

About this clonotype itself: A much larger clone lies a single base off, so this may be a read error. The chain is built from TRBV7-9 and TRBJ1-4; 9 bases map to TRBD1. V was pared by 2 bases and J by 16 bases, with 20 bases of the junction left unmatched. The germline V gene has CDR1 SEHNR and CDR2 FQNEAQ (reference sequence). The CDR3 spans 17 residues. The CDR3 spells CASSLPRDHRDRAVRFF. The DNA of the CDR3 is TGTGCCAGCAGCTTACCGAGAGATCACCGGGACAGGGCGGTTCGGTTTTTT.

This clonotype was detected ten times or more. The chain links TRBV28 to TRBJ2-3; 7 nucleotides agree with TRBD2. Germline V gene lookup returns CDR1 MDHEN and CDR2 SYDVKM. This CDR3 has 15 amino acids. V lost 4 bases and J lost 5; bases outside the gene matches: 9. Here the CDR3 reads CASSSRTSVRDTQYF. The CDR3 DNA reads as TGTGCCAGCAGTTCCCGTACTAGCGTGAGAGATACGCAGTATTTT. The whole variable domain, filled in from reference TRBV28 and TRBJ2-3, reads DVKVTQSSRYLVKRTGEKVFLECVQDMDHENMFWYRQDPGLGLRLIYFSYDVKMKEKGDIPEGYSVSREKKERFSLILESASTNQTSMYLCASSSRTSVRDTQYFGPGTRLTVL.